One and the same sample provided the 32 T cell receptor beta chains below, sequenced in a study of OX40 agonist ivuxolimab in advanced cancers. Libraries were prepared by immunoSEQ multiplex PCR; TCRdb keeps only in-frame clonotypes and omits some of them. The sample gives some 40,000 clones, roughly nine tenths of which show up once; about 20% is in the top ten. The sequencing used CD4+ or CD8+ T cells sorted from blood, collected in a trial of the OX40 agonist ivuxolimab. These receptors all stem from an adult with an advanced solid tumor such as melanoma, head and neck, liver or kidney cancer.

The V and J genes are TRBV2 and TRBJ1-2, with no clear D. Per germline, CDR1 SNHLY and CDR2 FYNNEI. The V end was cut by 7 bases, the J end by 6 bases, with 15 bases between. The CDR3 runs to 13 residues. This chain's CDR3 is CASNEGLLDGYTF. The CDR3 region has the DNA TGTGCCAGCAATGAGGGCCTGCTCGATGGCTACACCTTC.

The chain recombines TRBV28 with TRBJ1-2, with a tentative D call TRBD1 (5 bases). In germline, CDR1 is MDHEN, CDR2 SYDVKM. The CDR3 runs 13 residues. Between the trimmed V and J ends, which lost 4 bases and 5 bases, there was a span of 11 bases. The CDR3: CASSSQGGYGYTF. The CDR3 DNA sequence: TGTGCCAGCAGTTCGCAGGGTGGTTATGGCTACACCTTC.

The rearrangement links TRBV30 to TRBJ2-7; 9 bases map to TRBD1. V lost 2 bases to trimming and J lost 6 bases; unmatched junction nucleotides: 11. This CDR3 has 15 amino acids. CDR1 GTSNPN and CDR2 SVGIG come from the germline V gene (reference sequence). The CDR3, as DNA: TGTGCCTGGAGTTGGGGCGGGACAGGGAACACCGAGCAGTACTTC. It codes for CAWSWGGTGNTEQYF.

The rearrangement joins TRBV6-5 to TRBJ2-2, with 7 bases lining up with TRBD2. The CDR3 is made up of 15 amino acids. Germline CDR1 reads MNHEY; CDR2 reads SVGAGI. V lost 6 bases and J lost 5; bases outside the gene matches: 9. The CDR3 region has the DNA TGTGCCAGCAGGGAAATAGTGGGAGGGACCGGGGAGCTGTTTTTT. Amino acids: CASREIVGGTGELFF.

J is TRBJ2-6 and V is TRBV27; D possibly corresponds to TRBD1 (6 bases). The CDR3 runs 15 residues. CDR1 and CDR2 from the germline V gene are MNHEY and SMNVEV (reference sequence). Trimming left V 5 bases short and J 4 bases short, with 12 bases between. In DNA, the CDR3 is TGTGCCAGCAGTCCAGGGGTACTCGGGGCCAACGTCCTGACTTTC. This encodes CASSPGVLGANVLTF.

The CDR3 region has the DNA TGTGCCAGCAGCTTAGAGGATGATGGCACAGATACGCAGTATTTT. Its translation: CASSLEDDGTDTQYF. The chain employs TRBV13 and TRBJ2-3; the D is unclear. Germline loops: CDR1 PRHDT, CDR2 FYEKMQ (reference sequence). V was pared by 1 base and J by 1 base, with 9 bases between. There are 15 residues in the CDR3.

The V gene is TRBV27, the J gene TRBJ2-5; the match to TRBD2 covers 7 bases. Germline assignment: CDR1 MNHEY and CDR2 SMNVEV (reference sequence). This CDR3 comprises 15 residues. The ends lost 0 bases at V and 5 bases at J; junction bases unmatched: 6. In DNA, the CDR3 is TGTGCCAGCAGTTTATCGACGGGGCGGGGGGAGACCCAGTACTTC. It yields the protein CASSLSTGRGETQYF.

This clone was detected only once. The V gene is TRBV11-2, the J gene TRBJ2-7, with 7 bases identical to TRBD1. V lost 9 bases to trimming and J lost 5 bases; unmatched junction nucleotides: 4. The CDR3 has 11 amino acids. Per the germline V gene, CDR1 is SGHAT and CDR2 is FQNNGV. CDR3 bases: TGTGCCAGTGGACAGGCCAACGAGCAGTACTTC. Translation gives CASGQANEQYF.

This chain joins TRBV19 and TRBJ1-5; no definite D call. CDR1 and CDR2 (germline): LNHDA, SQIVND (reference sequence). The CDR3 has 14 amino acids. The ends were cut back, 5 bases at V and 3 bases at J, with 11 bases in the middle. Here the CDR3 DNA reads TGTGCCAGTAGTTCGGTAGGGTTCAATCAGCCCCAGCATTTT. Protein product: CASSSVGFNQPQHF.

The V and J genes are TRBV4-1 and TRBJ2-1; the D call may be TRBD1 or TRBD2 (5 bases each). The CDR3 length is 13 residues. Trimming took 1 base from V and 10 from J, leaving 11 bases between them. Germline loops: CDR1 MGHRA, CDR2 YSYEKL. The CDR3 sequence is CASSQVTGREQFF. The CDR3 nucleotides are TGCGCCAGCAGCCAAGTTACGGGGCGAGAGCAGTTCTTC.

The chain joins TRBV19 to TRBJ1-5; perhaps TRBD1 as D (5 bases). This CDR3 is built from 12 residues. In germline, CDR1 is LNHDA, CDR2 SQIVND (reference sequence). V was shortened by 6 bases and J by 4 bases, with 7 bases between the two germline ends. The CDR3, as DNA: TGTGCCAGTAGGGGGGGGAATCAGCCCCAGCATTTT. The encoded protein is CASRGGNQPQHF.

The rearrangement joins TRBV5-6 to TRBJ2-1, with D possibly matching TRBD1 (5 bases). Germline assignment: CDR1 SGHDT and CDR2 YYEEEE. The length of the CDR3 is 12 residues. V gave up 0 bases and J gave up 12 bases, with 10 bases separating them. Here the CDR3 reads CASSLGTFRQFF. The CDR3 DNA follows: TGTGCCAGCAGCTTGGGGACATTTCGGCAGTTCTTC.

The chain is built from TRBV27 and TRBJ2-7; no clear D. V lost 4 bases and J 3 bases, leaving 10 bases between the germline ends. The CDR3 sequence is 13 residues long. The germline V gene encodes CDR1 MNHEY and CDR2 SMNVEV (reference sequence). The CDR3 here is CASSSQPSYEQYF. CDR3 DNA sequence: TGTGCCAGCAGTTCCCAGCCTAGCTACGAGCAGTACTTC.

This clone was observed once. The chain carries TRBV2 and TRBJ2-7; 10 bases map to TRBD2. CDR3 length: 15 residues. V shed 6 bases, J shed 0 bases, and the junction held 5 bases outside the gene matches. Germline V lookup: CDR1 SNHLY, CDR2 FYNNEI. The CDR3 loop reads CASRPASGGSYEQYF. The DNA for the CDR3 is TGTGCCAGCAGGCCGGCTAGCGGGGGCTCCTACGAGCAGTACTTC.

The chain recombines TRBV6-1 with TRBJ2-7; D is tentatively TRBD1 or TRBD2 (5 bases each). Germline V gene sequence: CDR1 MNHNS, CDR2 SASEGT. V dropped 0 bases and J dropped 3 bases, with 12 bases sitting between them. There are 15 residues in the CDR3. The CDR3 sequence is CASSEAWGPNYEQYF. The CDR3 region has the DNA TGTGCCAGCAGTGAAGCTTGGGGACCGAACTACGAGCAGTACTTC.

The rearrangement uses TRBV6-5 and TRBJ1-2; the D is unclear. Germline V lookup: CDR1 MNHEY, CDR2 SVGAGI. This CDR3 is built from 13 residues. V was trimmed by 3 bases and J by 10 bases, leaving 15 bases between them. CDR3 loop: CASSYTGSIDYTF. CDR3 DNA sequence: TGTGCCAGCAGTTATACGGGGTCTATTGACTACACCTTC.

The chain couples TRBV6-1 to TRBJ1-1; no clear D. Per the germline V gene, CDR1 is MNHNS and CDR2 is SASEGT. V was shortened by 4 bases and J by 0 bases, with 6 bases between the two germline ends. This CDR3 has 13 residues. CDR3 sequence reads: CASSASMNTEAFF. The CDR3 DNA follows: TGTGCCAGCAGTGCTTCAATGAACACTGAAGCTTTCTTT.

In DNA form, the CDR3 reads TGTGCCTGGAGTGACGGAAAGTCCGAGCAGTACTTC. Translation gives CAWSDGKSEQYF. The rearrangement joins TRBV30 to TRBJ2-7; D not certain. Per germline, CDR1 GTSNPN and CDR2 SVGIG (reference sequence). The V gene lost 1 base and the J gene lost 6 bases, with 10 bases spanning the gap. The length of the CDR3 is 12 residues.

The gene calls are TRBV4-1 and TRBJ2-5; 8 nucleotides line up with TRBD1. V lost 4 bases, J lost 1 base, and 5 bases stayed unmatched. CDR1 MGHRA and CDR2 YSYEKL come from the germline V gene. The CDR3 runs 15 residues. The CDR3 DNA sequence: TGCGCCAGCAGCCCGACCGGACAGGGCCAAGAGACCCAGTACTTC. This sequence encodes CASSPTGQGQETQYF.

This clone has only a few counts. V gene TRBV29-1 combines with J gene TRBJ2-1, with D perhaps matching TRBD2 (6 bases). V was shortened by 4 bases and J by 3 bases, with 16 bases between the two germline ends. The CDR3 covers 15 residues. The germline V gene encodes CDR1 SQVTM and CDR2 ANQGSEA. For the CDR3, the DNA is TGCAGCGTTGGGGTTGGCGGGGCAATCTACAATGAGCAGTTCTTC. It codes for CSVGVGGAIYNEQFF.

The chain employs TRBV7-8 and TRBJ2-7, with D tentatively TRBD1 (6 bases). V lost 4 bases, J lost 3 bases, and 7 bases lay in between. In germline, CDR1 is SGHVS, CDR2 FQNEAQ. The CDR3 has 12 amino acids. The CDR3 coding sequence is TGTGCCAGCAGCTCACAGGGCTACGAGCAGTACTTC. This gives the protein CASSSQGYEQYF.

This clone was seen a handful of times. V usage is TRBV4-2 and J usage is TRBJ2-2; D might be TRBD2 (5 bases). The CDR3 extends over 15 amino acids. Trimming took off 0 bases at V and 7 bases at J, with 12 bases between the two ends. The V gene's germline CDR1 is LGHNA and CDR2 YNFKEQ. The CDR3, as DNA: TGTGCCAGCAGCCAAGATACGGCGGGCGGCGGGGAGCTGTTTTTT. Translated: CASSQDTAGGGELFF.

The rearrangement links TRBV27 to TRBJ2-7, with 11 bases fitting TRBD2. J gave up 2 bases and V 6 bases, and 6 bases lay outside the gene matches. The CDR3 spans 15 residues. The germline CDR1 and CDR2 sequences are MNHEY and SMNVEV (reference sequence). The CDR3 here is CASSYGTSGTYEQYF. DNA for the CDR3: TGTGCCAGCAGCTACGGGACTAGCGGAACCTACGAGCAGTACTTC.

This chain connects TRBV30 to TRBJ1-1; tentative D call: TRBD1 (5 bases). The CDR3 covers 15 residues. The V end was cut by 2 bases, the J end by 1 base, with 14 bases between. CDR1 is GTSNPN, CDR2 SVGIG, per germline (reference sequence). CDR3 sequence reads: CAWSRYSGPNTEAFF. The CDR3 coding sequence is TGTGCCTGGAGTAGGTACTCAGGGCCGAACACTGAAGCTTTCTTT.

The chain has TRBV9 and TRBJ2-5; possible D gene TRBD1, 6 bases. Trimming took off 0 bases at V and 5 bases at J, with 17 bases between the two ends. Germline lookup yields CDR1 SGDLS and CDR2 YYNGEE. The length of the CDR3 is 16 residues. The CDR3 nucleotides read TGTGCCAGCAGCGTAGGTGGCAGGGGATTGAGGGAGACCCAGTACTTC. Translated, it gives CASSVGGRGLRETQYF.

This rearrangement joins TRBV19 to TRBJ2-1; 10 bases map to TRBD1. The CDR3 length is 15 residues. The germline V gene has CDR1 LNHDA and CDR2 SQIVND (reference sequence). The ends lost 3 bases at V and 5 bases at J; junction bases unmatched: 4. The CDR3 loop reads CASSMWTGGHNEQFF. CDR3 nucleotide sequence: TGTGCCAGTAGTATGTGGACAGGGGGTCACAATGAGCAGTTCTTC.

This rearrangement joins TRBV30 to TRBJ1-6, with D uncertain. The CDR3 covers 13 residues. Between the trimmed V and J ends, which lost 5 bases and 4 bases, there was a span of 9 bases. The V gene's germline CDR1 is GTSNPN and CDR2 SVGIG (reference sequence). CDR3 sequence: CAWARPYNSPLHF. The CDR3 DNA follows: TGTGCCTGGGCCCGTCCGTATAATTCACCCCTCCACTTT.

This clone was recorded once. The CDR3 nucleotides read TGTGCCAGCAGTTTTTCCCAGGGGGTCGGAGAGACCCAGTACTTC. Its translation: CASSFSQGVGETQYF. V gene TRBV28 combines with J gene TRBJ2-5; 7 positions match TRBD1. Germline assignment: CDR1 MDHEN and CDR2 SYDVKM. This CDR3 has 15 residues. The V segment lost 3 bases and the J segment 4 bases; nucleotides outside the gene matches: 8.

This chain joins TRBV28 and TRBJ1-1; TRBD1 aligns across 11 bases. CDR1 is MDHEN, CDR2 SYDVKM, per germline. This CDR3 has 14 amino acids. The ends lost 4 bases at V and 4 bases at J; junction bases unmatched: 2. CDR3 DNA sequence: TGTGCCAGCAGTTGGACAGGGGGCGTCACTGAAGCTTTCTTT. Translation gives CASSWTGGVTEAFF. Drawing the rest from reference TRBV28 and TRBJ1-1, the complete variable domain is DVKVTQSSRYLVKRTGEKVFLECVQDMDHENMFWYRQDPGLGLRLIYFSYDVKMKEKGDIPEGYSVSREKKERFSLILESASTNQTSMYLCASSWTGGVTEAFFGQGTRLTVV.

V and J are TRBV4-2 and TRBJ2-1, with D unresolved. Trimming pared 4 bases from V and 4 bases from J, leaving 20 bases between. The CDR3 length is 17 residues. CDR1 is LGHNA, CDR2 YNFKEQ, per germline. The CDR3: CASSPSLLILTYNEQFF. In DNA form, the CDR3 reads TGTGCCAGCAGCCCAAGTCTGCTTATTCTCACTTACAATGAGCAGTTCTTC.

The chain combines TRBV5-1 with TRBJ2-5; D is unclear. Germline values: CDR1 SGHRS, CDR2 YFSETQ. The CDR3 runs to 12 residues. V lost 4 bases to trimming and J lost 2 bases, with 6 bases between them. The CDR3 sequence: CASSPNQETQYF. As DNA, the CDR3 is TGCGCCAGCAGCCCAAATCAAGAGACCCAGTACTTC.

The chain combines TRBV5-6 with TRBJ1-5, with D unclear. The CDR3 extends over 12 amino acids. Trimming left V 2 bases short and J 1 base short, with 1 base between. CDR1 SGHDT and CDR2 YYEEEE come from the germline V gene. CDR3 sequence: CASSFSNQPQHF. For the CDR3, the DNA is TGTGCCAGCAGCTTCAGCAATCAGCCCCAGCATTTT.